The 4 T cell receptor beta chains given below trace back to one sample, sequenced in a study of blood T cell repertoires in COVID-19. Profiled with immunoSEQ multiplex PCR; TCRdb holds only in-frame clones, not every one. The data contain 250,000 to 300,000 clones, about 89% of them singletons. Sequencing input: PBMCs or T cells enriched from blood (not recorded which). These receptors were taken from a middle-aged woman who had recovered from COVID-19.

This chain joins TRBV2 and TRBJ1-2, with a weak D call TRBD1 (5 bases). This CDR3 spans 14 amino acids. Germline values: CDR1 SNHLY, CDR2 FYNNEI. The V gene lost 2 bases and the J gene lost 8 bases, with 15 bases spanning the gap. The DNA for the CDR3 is TGTGCCAGCAGTGAAACAGGAGATGTTTGGGGCTACACCTTC. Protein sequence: CASSETGDVWGYTF.

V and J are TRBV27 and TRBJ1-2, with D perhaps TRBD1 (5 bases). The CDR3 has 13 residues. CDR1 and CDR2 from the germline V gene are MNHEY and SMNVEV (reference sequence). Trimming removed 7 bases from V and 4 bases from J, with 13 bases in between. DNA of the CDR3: TGTGCCAGCACCCCCCGTAGGGGCTATGGCTACACCTTC. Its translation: CASTPRRGYGYTF.

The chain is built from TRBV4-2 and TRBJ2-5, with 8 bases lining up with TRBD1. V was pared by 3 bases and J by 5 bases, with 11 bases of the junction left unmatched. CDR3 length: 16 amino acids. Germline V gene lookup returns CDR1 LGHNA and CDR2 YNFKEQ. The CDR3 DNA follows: TGTGCCAGCAGCCAGGGGGCGGCAGGGGGCGTTGAGACCCAGTACTTC. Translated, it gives CASSQGAAGGVETQYF.

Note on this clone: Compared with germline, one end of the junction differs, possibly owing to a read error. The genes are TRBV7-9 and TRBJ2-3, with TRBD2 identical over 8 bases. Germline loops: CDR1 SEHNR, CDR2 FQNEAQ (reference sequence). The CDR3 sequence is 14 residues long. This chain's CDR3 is CASNLAGLTDTQYF. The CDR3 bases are TGTGCCAGCAACTTAGCGGGACTCACAGATACGCAGTATTTT.